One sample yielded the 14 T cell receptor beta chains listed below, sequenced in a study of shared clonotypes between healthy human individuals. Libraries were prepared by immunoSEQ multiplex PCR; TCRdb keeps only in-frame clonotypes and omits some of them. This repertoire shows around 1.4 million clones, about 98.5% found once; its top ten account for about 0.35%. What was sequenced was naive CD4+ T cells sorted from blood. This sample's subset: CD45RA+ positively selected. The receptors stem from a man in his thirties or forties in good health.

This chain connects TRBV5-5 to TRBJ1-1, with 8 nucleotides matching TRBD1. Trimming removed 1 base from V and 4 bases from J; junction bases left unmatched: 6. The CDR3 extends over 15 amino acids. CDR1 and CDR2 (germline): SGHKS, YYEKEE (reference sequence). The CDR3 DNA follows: TGTGCCAGCAGCTTGCAACAGGGGGGCGGCACTGAAGCTTTCTTT. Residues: CASSLQQGGGTEAFF.

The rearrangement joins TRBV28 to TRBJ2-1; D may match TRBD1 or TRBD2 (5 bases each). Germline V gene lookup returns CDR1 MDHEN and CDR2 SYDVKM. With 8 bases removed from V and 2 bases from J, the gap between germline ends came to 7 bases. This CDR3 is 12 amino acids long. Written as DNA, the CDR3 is TGTGCCAGCGGGGGAGCCTACAATGAGCAGTTCTTC. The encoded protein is CASGGAYNEQFF. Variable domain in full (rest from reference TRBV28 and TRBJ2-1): DVKVTQSSRYLVKRTGEKVFLECVQDMDHENMFWYRQDPGLGLRLIYFSYDVKMKEKGDIPEGYSVSREKKERFSLILESASTNQTSMYLCASGGAYNEQFFGPGTRLTVL.

The CDR3 DNA reads as TGTGCCAGCAGCCGGACCCACCAAGAGACCCAGTACTTC. Protein sequence: CASSRTHQETQYF. The chain has TRBV7-6 and TRBJ2-5; D remains ambiguous. Germline loops: CDR1 SGHVS, CDR2 FNYEAQ. V shed 5 bases and J shed 0 bases, with 7 bases lying between them. This CDR3 spans 13 amino acids. Based on the CDR3 plus reference TRBV7-6 and TRBJ2-5, the full variable domain is GAGVSQSPRYKVTKRGQDVALRCDPISGHVSLYWYRQALGQGPEFLTYFNYEAQQDKSGLPNDRFSAERPEGSISTLTIQRTEQRDSAMYRCASSRTHQETQYFGPGTRLLVL.

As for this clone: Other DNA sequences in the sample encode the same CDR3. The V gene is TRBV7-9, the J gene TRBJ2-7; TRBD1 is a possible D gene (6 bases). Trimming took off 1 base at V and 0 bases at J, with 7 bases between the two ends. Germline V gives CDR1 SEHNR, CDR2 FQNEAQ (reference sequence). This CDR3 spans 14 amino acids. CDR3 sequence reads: CASSLDRASYEQYF. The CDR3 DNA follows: TGTGCCAGCAGCTTAGACAGGGCCTCCTACGAGCAGTACTTC.

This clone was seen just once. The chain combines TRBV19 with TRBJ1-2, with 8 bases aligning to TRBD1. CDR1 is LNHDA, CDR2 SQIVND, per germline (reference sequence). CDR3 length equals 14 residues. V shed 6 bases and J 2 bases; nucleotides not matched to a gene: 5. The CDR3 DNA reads TGTGCCAGTAGACAGACAGGGGACAACTATGGCTACACCTTC. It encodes CASRQTGDNYGYTF.

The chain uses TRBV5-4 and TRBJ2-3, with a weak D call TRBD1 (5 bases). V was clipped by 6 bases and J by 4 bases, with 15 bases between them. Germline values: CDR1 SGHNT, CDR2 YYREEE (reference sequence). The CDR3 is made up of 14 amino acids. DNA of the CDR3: TGTGCCAGCACCACGGGCAGGGTGGCAGATACGCAGTATTTT. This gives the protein CASTTGRVADTQYF.

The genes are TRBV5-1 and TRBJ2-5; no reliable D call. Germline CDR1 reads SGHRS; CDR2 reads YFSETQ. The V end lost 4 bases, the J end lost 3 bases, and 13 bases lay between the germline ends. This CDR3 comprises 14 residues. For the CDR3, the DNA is TGCGCCAGCAGCCCCGGGCAACTTAAAGAGACCCAGTACTTC. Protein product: CASSPGQLKETQYF.

CDR3 residues: CASRLAGGGGELFF. DNA of the CDR3: TGTGCCAGCCGACTAGCGGGAGGGGGCGGGGAGCTGTTTTTT. The chain uses TRBV28 and TRBJ2-2; 14 nucleotides line up with TRBD2. Germline-derived CDR1 and CDR2 are MDHEN and SYDVKM. V lost 8 bases to trimming and J lost 7 bases; unmatched junction nucleotides: 3. This CDR3 is built from 14 residues.

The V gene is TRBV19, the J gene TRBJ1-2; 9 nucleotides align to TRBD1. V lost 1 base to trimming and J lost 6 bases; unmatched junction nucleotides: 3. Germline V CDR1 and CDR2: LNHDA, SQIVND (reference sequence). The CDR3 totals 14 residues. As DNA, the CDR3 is TGTGCCAGTAGTATAGGCCGGGACAGGGATGGCTACACCTTC. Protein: CASSIGRDRDGYTF.

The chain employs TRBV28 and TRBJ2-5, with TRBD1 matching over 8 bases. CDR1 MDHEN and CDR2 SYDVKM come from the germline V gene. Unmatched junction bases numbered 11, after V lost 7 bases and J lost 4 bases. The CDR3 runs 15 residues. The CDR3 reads CASMGQGAGSETQYF. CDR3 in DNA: TGTGCCAGCATGGGGCAGGGGGCGGGTTCAGAGACCCAGTACTTC.

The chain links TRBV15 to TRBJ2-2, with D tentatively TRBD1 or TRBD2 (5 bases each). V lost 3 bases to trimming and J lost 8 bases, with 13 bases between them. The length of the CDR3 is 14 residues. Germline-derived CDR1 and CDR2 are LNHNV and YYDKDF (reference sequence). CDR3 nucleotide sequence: TGTGCCACCAGCAGCCGAGGGGCTCCGGGGGAGCTGTTTTTT. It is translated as CATSSRGAPGELFF.

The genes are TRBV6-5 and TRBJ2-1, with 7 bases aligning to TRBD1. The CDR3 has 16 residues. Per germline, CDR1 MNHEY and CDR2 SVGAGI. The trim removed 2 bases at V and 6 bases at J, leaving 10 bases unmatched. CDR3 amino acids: CASSYAPTGSGNEQFF. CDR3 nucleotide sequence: TGTGCCAGCAGTTACGCCCCGACAGGGAGCGGCAATGAGCAGTTCTTC.

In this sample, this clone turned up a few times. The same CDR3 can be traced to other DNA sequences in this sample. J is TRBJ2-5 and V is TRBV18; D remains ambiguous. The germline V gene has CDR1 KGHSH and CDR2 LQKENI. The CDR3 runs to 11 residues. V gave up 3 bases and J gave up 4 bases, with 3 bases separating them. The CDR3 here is CASSPGETQYF. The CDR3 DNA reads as TGTGCCAGCTCACCGGGAGAGACCCAGTACTTC.

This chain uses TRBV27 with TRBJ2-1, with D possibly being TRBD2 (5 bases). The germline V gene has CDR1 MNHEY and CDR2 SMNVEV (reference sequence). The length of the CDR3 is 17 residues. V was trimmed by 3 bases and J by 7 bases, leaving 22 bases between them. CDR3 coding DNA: TGTGCCAGCAGTTTGAAGATTGAAGGAGGTTCGAGGAATGAGCAGTTCTTC. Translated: CASSLKIEGGSRNEQFF.